The clone carrying this T cell receptor (beta chain) was counted only a few times. The sequenced template was RNA, covering the TCR beta CDR3 region. In the first round, RT-PCR was carried out with HTBI primers, and a multiplex PCR formed the second round. TCRdb recomputed calls from the multiplex PCR reads with MiXCR, one row per CDR3 protein. The table records hundreds of thousands of distinct CDR3 sequences, 20% to 25% of them present only once. Trimming took 4 bases from V and 3 from J, leaving 12 bases between them. The CDR3 loop spans 14 amino acids. This specimen comes from a study of Graves' ophthalmopathy and Graves' hyperthyroidism. The wider study: Peripheral blood samples were taken at initial diagnosis, before any treatment.

Stable hyperthyroidism was defined by absence of ophthalmopathy within 18 months of follow-up. The authors used Ficoll-Paque density gradient centrifugation to separate PBMCs. The input was about 10 ml of fresh peripheral blood. The receptor was derived from a young woman with stable Graves' hyperthyroidism. Sequencing input: peripheral blood. The gene calls are TRBV12-3 or TRBV12-4 and TRBJ2-5; D is uncertain. This CDR3 is CASSSHPHKETQYF. CDR3 DNA: TGTGCCAGCAGTTCCCACCCCCACAAAGAGACCCAGTACTTC.